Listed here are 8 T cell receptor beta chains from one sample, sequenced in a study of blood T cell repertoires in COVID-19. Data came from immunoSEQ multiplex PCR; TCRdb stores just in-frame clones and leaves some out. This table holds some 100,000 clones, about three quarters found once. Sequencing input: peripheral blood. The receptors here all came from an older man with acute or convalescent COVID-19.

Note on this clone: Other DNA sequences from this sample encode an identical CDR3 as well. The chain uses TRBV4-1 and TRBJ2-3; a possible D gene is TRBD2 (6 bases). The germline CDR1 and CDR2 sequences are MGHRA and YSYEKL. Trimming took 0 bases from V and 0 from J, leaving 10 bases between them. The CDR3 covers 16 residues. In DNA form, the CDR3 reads TGCGCCAGCAGCCAAGAGGGGGGACCTAGCACAGATACGCAGTATTTT. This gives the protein CASSQEGGPSTDTQYF.

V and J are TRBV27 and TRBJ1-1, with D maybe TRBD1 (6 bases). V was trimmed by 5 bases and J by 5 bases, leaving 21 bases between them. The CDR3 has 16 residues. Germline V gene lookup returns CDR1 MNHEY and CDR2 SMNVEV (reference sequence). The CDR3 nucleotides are TGTGCCAGCAGTCCTAGACCTCTGACAGGACTGACTGAAGCTTTCTTT. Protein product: CASSPRPLTGLTEAFF.

The CDR3 DNA sequence: TGTGCCAGCTCACCTTTAGGGACTCCAGCAACTAATGAAAAACTGTTTTTT. Protein sequence: CASSPLGTPATNEKLFF. V gene TRBV18 combines with J gene TRBJ1-4; tentative D call: TRBD1 (5 bases). This CDR3 is 17 amino acids long. The germline gives CDR1 KGHSH, CDR2 LQKENI. Deletions cut 3 bases from V and 0 bases from J, with 14 bases between.

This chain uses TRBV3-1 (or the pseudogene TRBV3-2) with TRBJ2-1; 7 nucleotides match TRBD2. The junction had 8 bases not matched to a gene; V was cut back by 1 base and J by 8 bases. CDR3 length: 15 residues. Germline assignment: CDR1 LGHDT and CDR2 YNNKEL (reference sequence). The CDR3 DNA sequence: TGTGCCAGCAGCCAAGCGGGACTATCCCATCATGAGCAGTTCTTC. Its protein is CASSQAGLSHHEQFF.

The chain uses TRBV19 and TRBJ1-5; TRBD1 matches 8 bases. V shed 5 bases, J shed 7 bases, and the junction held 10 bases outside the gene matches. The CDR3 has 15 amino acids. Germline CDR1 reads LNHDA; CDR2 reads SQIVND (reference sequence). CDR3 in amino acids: CASSRDRSFGQPQHF. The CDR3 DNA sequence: TGTGCCAGTAGTCGGGACAGGTCCTTTGGACAGCCCCAGCATTTT. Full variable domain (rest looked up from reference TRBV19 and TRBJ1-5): DGGITQSPKYLFRKEGQNVTLSCEQNLNHDAMYWYRQDPGQGLRLIYYSQIVNDFQKGDIAEGYSVSREKKESFPLTVTSAQKNPTAFYLCASSRDRSFGQPQHFGDGTRLSIL.

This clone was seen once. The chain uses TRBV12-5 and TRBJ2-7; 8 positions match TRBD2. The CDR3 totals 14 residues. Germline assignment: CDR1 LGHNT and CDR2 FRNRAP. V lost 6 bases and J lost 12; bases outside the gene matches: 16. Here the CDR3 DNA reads TGTGCTAGTGGCCTAGGGACTAGGAGCTCCGCGATGTACTTC. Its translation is CASGLGTRSSAMYF.

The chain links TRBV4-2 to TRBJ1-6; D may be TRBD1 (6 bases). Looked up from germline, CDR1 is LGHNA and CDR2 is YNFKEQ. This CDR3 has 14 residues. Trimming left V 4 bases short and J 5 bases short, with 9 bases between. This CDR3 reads CASSRQEDNSPLHF. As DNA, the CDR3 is TGTGCCAGCAGCCGACAGGAAGATAATTCACCCCTCCACTTT.

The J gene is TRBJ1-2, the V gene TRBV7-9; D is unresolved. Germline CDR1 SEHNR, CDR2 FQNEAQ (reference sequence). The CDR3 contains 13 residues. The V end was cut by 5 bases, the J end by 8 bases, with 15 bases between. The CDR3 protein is CASSATKVYGYTF. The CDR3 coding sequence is TGTGCCAGCAGCGCAACTAAAGTCTACGGCTACACCTTC.